A selection of T cell receptor beta chains follows, all from one sample in a study of T cell repertoires in cytomegalovirus infection. These receptors' antigens are unknown. TCRdb reprocessed the reads with MiXCR, giving one entry per CDR3 protein. The data show 43,000 or so distinct CDR3 sequences, approximately 19% seen once. Sequenced here: CD8+ T cells from cultured PBMCs, sampled from culture after CMV antigen stimulation. All receptors come from a human donor in good health (CMV status not recorded). Some clones in this sample may be carry-over from other donors' samples. Each CDR3 is given with its conserved first and last residue. A D gene is named only where the DNA matches it firmly. Only part of the rows carry a size: once, few, many, or a class if the clone is expanded.

TRBV13	NA	TRBJ2-5	14	NA	TGTGCCAGCAGCTTCCGACAGCACCAAGAGACCCAGTACTTC	CASSFRQHQETQYF
TRBV5-1	NA	TRBJ2-7	14	NA	TGCGCCAGCAGCCCGGGCCCGACCTCCTACGAGCAGTACTTC	CASSPGPTSYEQYF
TRBV12-3/TRBV12-4	many	TRBJ2-5	13	NA	TGTGCCAGACGACGTCGGGCCCAAGAGACCCAGTACTTC	CARRRRAQETQYF
TRBV28	few	TRBJ1-2	14	NA	TGTGCCAGCAGTCGACAGGAGGCGAACTATGGCTACACCTTC	CASSRQEANYGYTF
TRBV7-2	many	TRBJ2-1	17	TRBD2	TGTGCCAGCAGCTTAGTGCCTAGCGGGCTTTTAAACAATGAGCAGTTCTTC	CASSLVPSGLLNNEQFF
TRBV3-1	many	TRBJ2-1	14	NA	TGTGCCAGCAGCCAAGCCGGCACCTTTAATGAGCAGTTCTTC	CASSQAGTFNEQFF
TRBV27	NA	TRBJ1-2	15	TRBD1	TGTGCCAGCTCGACCCCGGGACAGGGGGCAGGAGGCTACACCTTC	CASSTPGQGAGGYTF
TRBV19	NA	TRBJ1-1	14	TRBD1	TGTGCCAGTAGTATTTCGGGACAGGGGAGTGAAGCTTTCTTT	CASSISGQGSEAFF
TRBV12-3/TRBV12-4	many	TRBJ2-1	13	TRBD2	TGTGCCAGCAGTTGGACTAGCGGGACCCGTCAGTTCTTC	CASSWTSGTRQFF
TRBV10-2	many	TRBJ1-1	14	NA	TGCGCCAGCAGTGAGTCTGCAGGGAACACTGAAGCTTTCTTT	CASSESAGNTEAFF
TRBV5-6	many	TRBJ2-5	15	TRBD2	TGTGCCAGCAGCTTTGGACTAGCGGGAGGAGAGACCCAGTACTTC	CASSFGLAGGETQYF
TRBV20-1	many	TRBJ1-4	18	NA	TGCAGTGCTAGAGATTACGGCACATCGTCTTCAACTAATGAAAAACTGTTTTTT	CSARDYGTSSSTNEKLFF
TRBV2	many	TRBJ2-1	16	TRBD2	TGTGCCAGCAGTGTTCTGGGACTAGCGGGGGGCAATGAGCAGTTCTTC	CASSVLGLAGGNEQFF
TRBV30	NA	TRBJ2-6	14	TRBD1	TGTGCCTGGGGGACAGGGTCTGGGGCCAACGTCCTGACTTTC	CAWGTGSGANVLTF
TRBV4-3	few	TRBJ2-7	18	TRBD1	TGCGCCAGCAGCCATAGTGCAGTGGGGGACAGGTCTCCCTACGAGCAGTACTTC	CASSHSAVGDRSPYEQYF
TRBV7-2	many	TRBJ2-3	12	TRBD2	TGTGCCAGCCGGGGGGATACAGATACGCAGTATTTT	CASRGDTDTQYF
TRBV27	few	TRBJ2-6	20	NA	TGTGCCACCATCTCGAACGGAGGGGGCGATAATCCTTCTGGGGCCAACGTCCTGACTTTC	CATISNGGGDNPSGANVLTF
TRBV5-4	NA	TRBJ1-2	14	TRBD1	TGTGCCAGCGGGGTATTGGGGGACAGCTATGGCTACACCTTC	CASGVLGDSYGYTF
TRBV30	NA	TRBJ2-1	14	TRBD2	TGTGCCTGGACCGCCGGAAGCGGGAGCAATGAGCAGTTCTTC	CAWTAGSGSNEQFF
TRBV19	few	TRBJ1-1	14	NA	TGTGCCAGTGCCGCTGAGGTAATGAACACTGAAGCTTTCTTT	CASAAEVMNTEAFF
TRBV7-9	NA	TRBJ2-7	16	TRBD2	TGTGCCAGCAGCTTAGAAATGGGGGGGGAAGAATACGAGCAGTACTTC	CASSLEMGGEEYEQYF
TRBV12-3/TRBV12-4	NA	TRBJ2-1	15	TRBD2	TGTGCCAGCAGCATGGGGACTAGCTCCTACAATGAGCAGTTCTTC	CASSMGTSSYNEQFF
TRBV5-6	many	TRBJ2-7	15	NA	TGTGCCAGCAGCTTGGGACTCGGTAGCGCCTACGAGCAGTACTTC	CASSLGLGSAYEQYF
TRBV28	few	TRBJ2-1	12	NA	TGTGCCAGCAGTTTAGGAGTATATGAGCAGTTCTTC	CASSLGVYEQFF
TRBV20-1	NA	TRBJ2-1	14	TRBD1	TGCAGTGCTCACGACAGGGGGCAATACAATGAGCAGTTCTTC	CSAHDRGQYNEQFF
TRBV27	NA	TRBJ2-1	13	NA	TGTGCCAGCAGTTTTCGGGGGTTCAATGAGCAGTTCTTC	CASSFRGFNEQFF
TRBV13	NA	TRBJ2-1	13	NA	TGTGCCAGCAGCTCGAGAGGGAGCAATGAGCAGTTCTTC	CASSSRGSNEQFF
TRBV4-3	few	TRBJ1-5	16	NA	TGCGCCAGCAGCCAAGATCCGCCACCTAGCAATCAGCCCCAGCATTTT	CASSQDPPPSNQPQHF
TRBV5-1	NA	TRBJ1-4	13	TRBD1	TGCGCCAGCAGCTCCGGGACAGTAGAAAAACTGTTTTTT	CASSSGTVEKLFF
TRBV6-6	NA	TRBJ2-2	17	TRBD2	TGTGCCAGCAGCATAGGACTAGCGGGAGTAAGGGACGGGGAGCTGTTTTTT	CASSIGLAGVRDGELFF
TRBV7-6	NA	TRBJ2-1	18	TRBD2	TGTGCCAGCAGCGCCGGACTAGCGGGACGAAGAAGGCACAATGAGCAGTTCTTC	CASSAGLAGRRRHNEQFF
TRBV14	NA	TRBJ1-2	16	NA	TGTGCCAGCAGCCAAGATAGCCTCGTGTCAAAGTATGGCTACACCTTC	CASSQDSLVSKYGYTF
TRBV2	NA	TRBJ2-3	15	TRBD2	TGTGCCAGCAGTCGAGAGGGGACTAGGGCAGATACGCAGTATTTT	CASSREGTRADTQYF
TRBV7-9	many	TRBJ1-4	15	TRBD1	TGTGCCAGCAGCTTATTGGGGACAGGGGAAGAAAAACTGTTTTTT	CASSLLGTGEEKLFF
TRBV19	few	TRBJ2-1	16	TRBD1	TGTGCCAGTAGTACCCTCGGCGCAGGGGGCTACAATGAGCAGTTCTTC	CASSTLGAGGYNEQFF
TRBV20-1	few	TRBJ2-3	14	NA	TGCAGTGCTCATCTGCAGTCAAGCACAGATACGCAGTATTTT	CSAHLQSSTDTQYF
TRBV4-3	NA	TRBJ2-7	15	TRBD2	TGCGCCAGCAGCCAAGATCCTAGCGGGAACTACGAGCAGTACTTC	CASSQDPSGNYEQYF
TRBV27	many	TRBJ1-5	15	NA	TGTGCCAGCAGTTTAAAGGTGGGGGAAAAACGACCCCAGCATTTT	CASSLKVGEKRPQHF
TRBV24-1	few	TRBJ1-5	14	NA	TGTGCCACCAGTGAACTCCACAGCAATCAGCCCCAGCATTTT	CATSELHSNQPQHF
TRBV5-8	many	TRBJ2-1	17	TRBD1	TGTGCCAGCAGCCACTGGACCGGGACAGGGCTCTACAATGAGCAGTTCTTC	CASSHWTGTGLYNEQFF
TRBV12-3/TRBV12-4	NA	TRBJ2-7	13	TRBD2	TGTGCCAGCAGCCGACTAGCGGCGAACGAGCAGTGCTTC	CASSRLAANEQCF
TRBV19	few	TRBJ1-6	15	NA	TGTGCCAGTAGTACAGCAGGGGCGGGGGTTACACCCCTCCACTTT	CASSTAGAGVTPLHF
TRBV6-5	few	TRBJ2-5	14	NA	TGTGCCAGCAGTTACGGGGCGGGGAAAGAGACCCAGTACTTC	CASSYGAGKETQYF
TRBV11-2	many	TRBJ2-1	15	TRBD2	TGTGCCAGCAGGGAGAGTAGCGGGAGGCTTCGACGGCAGTTCTTC	CASRESSGRLRRQFF
TRBV19	few	TRBJ2-2	15	NA	TGTGCCAGTAGTCGTCCCGGGGTGAACACCGGGGAGCTGTTTTTT	CASSRPGVNTGELFF
TRBV6-2/TRBV6-3	once	TRBJ2-2	12	NA	TGTGCCAGCAGTTACATAACCGGGGAGCTGCTTTTT	CASSYITGELLF
TRBV6-6	many	TRBJ1-2	14	NA	TGTGCCAGCCGCCGCACTACAGGGCCAGGGGGCTACACCTTC	CASRRTTGPGGYTF
TRBV25-1	NA	TRBJ2-7	16	NA	TGTGCCAGCAGTGATCCAATAAAACAGGGAACCTACGAGCAGTACTTC	CASSDPIKQGTYEQYF
TRBV11-2	NA	TRBJ2-7	15	NA	TGTGCCAGCAGCTTTTCACAGCGTTCGGCCTACGAGCAGTACTTC	CASSFSQRSAYEQYF
TRBV10-3	NA	TRBJ2-7	16	TRBD2	TGTGCCATCAGTGAGCCGGGACTAGCGGGAACCTACGAGCAGTACTTC	CAISEPGLAGTYEQYF
TRBV19	many	TRBJ1-2	14	NA	TGTGCCAGCGAAGCGGGAAGTAATTACTATGGCTACACCTTC	CASEAGSNYYGYTF
TRBV30	NA	TRBJ2-1	18	TRBD2	TGTGCCTCCCTACTCGGGGACGGCGGGAGGTACCCCTACAATGAGCAGTTCTTC	CASLLGDGGRYPYNEQFF